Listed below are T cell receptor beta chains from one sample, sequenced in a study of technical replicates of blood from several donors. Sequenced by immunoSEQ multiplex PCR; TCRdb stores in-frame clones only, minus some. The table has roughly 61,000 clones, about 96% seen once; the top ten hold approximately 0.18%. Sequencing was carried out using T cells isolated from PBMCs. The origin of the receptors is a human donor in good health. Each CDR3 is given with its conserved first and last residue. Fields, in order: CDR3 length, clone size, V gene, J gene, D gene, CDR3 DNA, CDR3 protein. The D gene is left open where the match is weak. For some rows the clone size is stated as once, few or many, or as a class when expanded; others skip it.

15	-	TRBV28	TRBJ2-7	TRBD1	TGTGCCAGCAGTTTATTCGGACAGGGGGACTACGAGCAGTACTTC	CASSLFGQGDYEQYF
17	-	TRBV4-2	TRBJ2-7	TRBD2	TGTGCCAGCAGCCAAGATGTAGCGGGAGGGTCGGGTTACGAGCAGTACTTC	CASSQDVAGGSGYEQYF
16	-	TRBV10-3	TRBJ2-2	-	TGTGCCATCAGTGATTACTCAAGGCAGGGGCCCGGGGAGCTGTTTTTT	CAISDYSRQGPGELFF
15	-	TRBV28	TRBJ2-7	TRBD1	TGTGCCAGCAGTTTACCTGGGACAGGGTCCTACGAGCAGTACTTC	CASSLPGTGSYEQYF
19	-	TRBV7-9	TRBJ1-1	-	TGTGCCAGCAGCTTATCGGGATCGTGGGTCCTCGAGTCCGACACTGAAGCTTTCTTT	CASSLSGSWVLESDTEAFF
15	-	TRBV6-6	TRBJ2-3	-	TGTGCCAGCAGTTACTTCCTCCCTAGCACAGATACGCAGTATTTT	CASSYFLPSTDTQYF
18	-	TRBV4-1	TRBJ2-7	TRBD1	TGCGCCAGCAGCCACTTTAAAGGACGACAGGGTGTCCCCTACGAGCAGTACTTC	CASSHFKGRQGVPYEQYF
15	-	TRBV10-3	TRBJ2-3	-	TGTGCCATCAGAGGAAAACGGGGAAACGGGGATACGCAGTATTTT	CAIRGKRGNGDTQYF
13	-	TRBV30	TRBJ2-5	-	TGTGCCTGGAGTGTAGGAGGAGGGGAGACCCAGTACTTC	CAWSVGGGETQYF
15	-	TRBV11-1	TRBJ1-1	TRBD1	TGTGCCAGCAGCAAAGGGACAGGGCGACCGGCTGAAGCTTTCTTT	CASSKGTGRPAEAFF
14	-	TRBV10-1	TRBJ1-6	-	TGCGCCAGCAGCACCCGGGGATCGAATTCACCCCTCCACTTT	CASSTRGSNSPLHF
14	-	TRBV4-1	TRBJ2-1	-	TGCGCCAGCAGCCAACAGGGTCTGCTGAATGAGCAGTTCTTC	CASSQQGLLNEQFF
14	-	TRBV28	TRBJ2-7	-	TGTGCCAGCAGTACCATCGGGACTCCTTACGAGCAGTACTTC	CASSTIGTPYEQYF
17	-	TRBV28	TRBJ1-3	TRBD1	TGTGCCAGCAGTTTATGGAACAGGGGGTTGCCTGGAAACACCATATATTTT	CASSLWNRGLPGNTIYF
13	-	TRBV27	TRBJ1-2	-	TGTGCCAGCAGTTTACAGGGTAGCTATGGCTACACCTTC	CASSLQGSYGYTF
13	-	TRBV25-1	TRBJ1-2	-	TGTGCCAGCAGTGAAGGACAGTCCTATGGCTACACCTTC	CASSEGQSYGYTF
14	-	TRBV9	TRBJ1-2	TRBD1	TGTGCCAGCAGCGTTGGGACAGCTACTTATGGCTACACCTTC	CASSVGTATYGYTF
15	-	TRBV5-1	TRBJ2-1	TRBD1	TGCGCCAGCAGGCGGGGACAGGGGAACTACAATGAGCAGTTCTTC	CASRRGQGNYNEQFF
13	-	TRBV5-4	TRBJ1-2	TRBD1	TGTGCCAGCAGCTTTTCCGGACAGGCTGGCTACACCTTC	CASSFSGQAGYTF
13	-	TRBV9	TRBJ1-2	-	TGTGCCAGCAGCGGAGGGATTGGGTTGGGCTACACCTTC	CASSGGIGLGYTF
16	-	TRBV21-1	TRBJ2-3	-	TGTGCCAGCAGACTCGGACTCGCAATAAGCACAGATACGCAGTATTTT	CASRLGLAISTDTQYF
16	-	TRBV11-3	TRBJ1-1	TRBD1	TGTGCCAGCAGCTTCGCCTCCAGGGGGCCTCCACCTGAAGCTTTCTTT	CASSFASRGPPPEAFF
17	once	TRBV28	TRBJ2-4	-	TGTGCCAGCAGTCGGGCTGGGGCTAAGGTACTACGGAACATTCAGTACTTC	CASSRAGAKVLRNIQYF
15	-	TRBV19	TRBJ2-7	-	TGTGCCAGTAGTATAACCGGGGGACCAGAATACGAGCAGTACTTC	CASSITGGPEYEQYF
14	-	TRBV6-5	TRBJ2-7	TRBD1	TGTGCCAGCAGTCGACAGGGTAAGCGGAACGAGCAGTACTTC	CASSRQGKRNEQYF
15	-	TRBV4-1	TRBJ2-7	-	TGCGCCAGCAGCCAAGAGCACAGAGGGTACTACGAGCAGTACTTC	CASSQEHRGYYEQYF
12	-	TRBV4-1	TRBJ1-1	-	TGCGCCAGCAGCCAAGTTGAGGGTGAAGCTTTCTTT	CASSQVEGEAFF
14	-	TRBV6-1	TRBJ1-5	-	TGTGCCAGCATGGGGGGTGCGGGCAATCAGCCCCAGCATTTT	CASMGGAGNQPQHF
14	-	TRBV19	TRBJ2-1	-	TGTGCCAGTAGTACCTACCGCTCCTACAATGAGCAGTTCTTC	CASSTYRSYNEQFF
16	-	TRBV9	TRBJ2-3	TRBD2	TGTGCCAGCAGCCCTGGTAGTAGCGGGTTCACAGATACGCAGTATTTT	CASSPGSSGFTDTQYF
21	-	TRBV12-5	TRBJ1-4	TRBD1	TGTGCTAGTGGTTTGGTACTTATACAGGGGAACGCGGCGCCAACTAATGAAAAACTGTTTTTT	CASGLVLIQGNAAPTNEKLFF
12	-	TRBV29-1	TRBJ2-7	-	TGCAGCGCGTACGGGGAGTCCTACGAGCAGTACTTC	CSAYGESYEQYF
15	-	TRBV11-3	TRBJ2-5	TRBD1	TGTGCCAGCAGTTTTCTCCCGACAGGGGTGGAGACCCAGTACTTC	CASSFLPTGVETQYF
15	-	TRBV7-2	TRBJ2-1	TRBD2	TGTGCCAGCAGCGGCGGGACTAGCTTCCACAATGAGCAGTTCTTC	CASSGGTSFHNEQFF
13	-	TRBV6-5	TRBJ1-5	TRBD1	TGTGCCAGCAGTACAGGGGTAAGACAGCCCCAGCATTTT	CASSTGVRQPQHF
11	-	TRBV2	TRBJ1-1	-	TGTGCCAGCAGACCCGACAGTGAAGCTTTCTTT	CASRPDSEAFF
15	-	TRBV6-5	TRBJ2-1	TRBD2	TGTGCCAGCAGTCTTGGGACTAGCGGGAGCAATGAGCAGTTCTTC	CASSLGTSGSNEQFF
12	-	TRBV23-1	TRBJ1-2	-	TGCGCCAACGAGGGTCGTGTTTATGGCTACACCTTC	CANEGRVYGYTF
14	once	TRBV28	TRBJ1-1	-	TGTGCCAGCAGCGGGACTGAGGGCATGGCTGAAGCTTTCTTT	CASSGTEGMAEAFF
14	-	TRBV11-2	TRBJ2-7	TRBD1	TGTGCCAGCAGGAATAACAGGGGAATCTACGAGCAGTACTTC	CASRNNRGIYEQYF
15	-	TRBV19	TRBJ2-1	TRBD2	TGTGCCAGTAGTATACTAGCGGGGGGGCCTACTGAGCAGTTCTTC	CASSILAGGPTEQFF
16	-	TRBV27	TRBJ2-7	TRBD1	TGTGCCAGCAGTTTATATGGGGGACAGGGTTCGCACGAGCAGTACTTC	CASSLYGGQGSHEQYF
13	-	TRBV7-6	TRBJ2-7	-	TGTGCCAGCAGCGCGACAGTGGCCCACGAGCAGTACTTC	CASSATVAHEQYF